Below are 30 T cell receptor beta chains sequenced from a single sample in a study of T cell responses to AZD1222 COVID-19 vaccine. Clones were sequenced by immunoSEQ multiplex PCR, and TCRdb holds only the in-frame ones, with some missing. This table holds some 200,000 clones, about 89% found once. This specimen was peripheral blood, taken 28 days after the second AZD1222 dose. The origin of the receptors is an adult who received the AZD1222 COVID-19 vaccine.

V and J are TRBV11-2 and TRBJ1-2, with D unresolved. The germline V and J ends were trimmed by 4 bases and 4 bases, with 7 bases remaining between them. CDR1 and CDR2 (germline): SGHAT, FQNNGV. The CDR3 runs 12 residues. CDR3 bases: TGTGCCAGCAGCTCGAGACTCTATGGCTACACCTTC. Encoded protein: CASSSRLYGYTF.

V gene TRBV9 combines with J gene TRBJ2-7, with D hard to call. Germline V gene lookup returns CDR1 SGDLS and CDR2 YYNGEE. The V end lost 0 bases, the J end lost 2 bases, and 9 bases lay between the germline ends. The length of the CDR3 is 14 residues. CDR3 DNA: TGTGCCAGCAGCGTAGGGACGTACCCCTACGAGCAGTACTTC. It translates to CASSVGTYPYEQYF.

The CDR3 loop is CASSGAGSYEQYF. In nucleotides, the CDR3 is TGTGCCAGCAGCGGCGCGGGGTCCTACGAGCAGTACTTC. V and J are TRBV6-6 and TRBJ2-7; a possible D gene is TRBD2 (6 bases). Trimming removed 6 bases at V and 1 base at J, with 10 bases between. Germline V gene data show CDR1 as MNHNY and CDR2 as SVGAGI (reference sequence). There are 13 residues in the CDR3.

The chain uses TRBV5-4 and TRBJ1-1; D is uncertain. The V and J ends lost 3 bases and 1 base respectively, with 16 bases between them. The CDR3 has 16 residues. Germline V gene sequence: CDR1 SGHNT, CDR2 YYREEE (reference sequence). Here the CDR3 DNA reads TGTGCCAGCAGCTCGCTGACTCCTAAAGGGAACACTGAAGCTTTCTTT. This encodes CASSSLTPKGNTEAFF.

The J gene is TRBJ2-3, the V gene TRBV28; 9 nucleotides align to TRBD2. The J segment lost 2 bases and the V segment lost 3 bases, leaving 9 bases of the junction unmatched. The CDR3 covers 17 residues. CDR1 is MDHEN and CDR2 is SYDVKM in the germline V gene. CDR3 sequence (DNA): TGTGCCAGCAGTTTGGATGAGCGGGAGGCACCCACAGATACGCAGTATTTT. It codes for CASSLDEREAPTDTQYF.

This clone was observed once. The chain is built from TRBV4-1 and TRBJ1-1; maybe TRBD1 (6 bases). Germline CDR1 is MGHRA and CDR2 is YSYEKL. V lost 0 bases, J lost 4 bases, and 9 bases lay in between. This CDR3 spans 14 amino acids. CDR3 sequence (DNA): TGCGCCAGCAGCCAAGAGAGGGGGGGCACTGAAGCTTTCTTT. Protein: CASSQERGGTEAFF.

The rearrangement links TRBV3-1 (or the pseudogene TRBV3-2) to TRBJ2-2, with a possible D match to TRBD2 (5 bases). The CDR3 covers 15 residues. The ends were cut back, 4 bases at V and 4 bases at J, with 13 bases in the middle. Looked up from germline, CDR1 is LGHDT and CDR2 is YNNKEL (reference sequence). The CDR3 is CASSPAQRITGELFF. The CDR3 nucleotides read TGTGCCAGCAGCCCAGCCCAGCGGATCACCGGGGAGCTGTTTTTT.

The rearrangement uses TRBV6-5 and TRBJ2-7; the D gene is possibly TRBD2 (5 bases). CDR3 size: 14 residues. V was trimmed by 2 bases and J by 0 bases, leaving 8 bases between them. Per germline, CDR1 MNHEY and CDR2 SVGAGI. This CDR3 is CASSYGSFSYEQYF. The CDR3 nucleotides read TGTGCCAGCAGTTACGGGAGCTTCTCCTACGAGCAGTACTTC.

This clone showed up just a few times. CDR3 residues: CASSPPRQVLGEGYTF. The DNA of the CDR3 is TGTGCCAGCAGCCCACCCCGGCAGGTCCTCGGGGAGGGCTACACCTTC. The rearrangement links TRBV9 to TRBJ1-2, with D unresolved. The CDR3 is made up of 16 amino acids. Between the trimmed V and J ends, which lost 4 bases and 8 bases, there was a span of 24 bases. Germline V gene sequence: CDR1 SGDLS, CDR2 YYNGEE.

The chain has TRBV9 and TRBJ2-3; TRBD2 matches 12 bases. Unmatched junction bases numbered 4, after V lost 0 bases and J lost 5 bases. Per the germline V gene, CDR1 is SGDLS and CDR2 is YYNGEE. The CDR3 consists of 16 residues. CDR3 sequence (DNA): TGTGCCAGCAGCGTAGAACCGGGACTAGCGGGAGATACGCAGTATTTT. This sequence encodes CASSVEPGLAGDTQYF.

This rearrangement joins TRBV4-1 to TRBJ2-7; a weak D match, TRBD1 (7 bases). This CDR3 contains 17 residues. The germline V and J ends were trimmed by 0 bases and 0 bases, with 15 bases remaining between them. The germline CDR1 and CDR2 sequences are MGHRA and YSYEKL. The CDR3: CASSQEAGRGISYEQYF. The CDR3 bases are TGCGCCAGCAGCCAAGAAGCGGGCAGGGGGATCTCCTACGAGCAGTACTTC.

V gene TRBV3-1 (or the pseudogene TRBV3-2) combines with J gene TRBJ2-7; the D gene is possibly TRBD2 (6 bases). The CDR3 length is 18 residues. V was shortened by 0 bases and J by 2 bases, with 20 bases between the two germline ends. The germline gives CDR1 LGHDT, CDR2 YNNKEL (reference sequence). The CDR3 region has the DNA TGTGCCAGCAGCCAAGAAAGGAAAATAGCGGAGACTGCCTACGAGCAGTACTTC. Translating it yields CASSQERKIAETAYEQYF.

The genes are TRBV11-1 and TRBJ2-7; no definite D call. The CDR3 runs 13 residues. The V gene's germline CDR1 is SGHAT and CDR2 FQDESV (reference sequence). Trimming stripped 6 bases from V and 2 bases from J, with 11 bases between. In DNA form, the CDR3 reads TGTGCCAGCAGAGGGCAGAGGACCTACGAGCAGTACTTC. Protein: CASRGQRTYEQYF. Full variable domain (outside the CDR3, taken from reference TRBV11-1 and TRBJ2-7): EAEVAQSPRYKITEKSQAVAFWCDPISGHATLYWYRQILGQGPELLVQFQDESVVDDSQLPKDRFSAERLKGVDSTLKIQPAELGDSAMYLCASRGQRTYEQYFGPGTRLTVT.

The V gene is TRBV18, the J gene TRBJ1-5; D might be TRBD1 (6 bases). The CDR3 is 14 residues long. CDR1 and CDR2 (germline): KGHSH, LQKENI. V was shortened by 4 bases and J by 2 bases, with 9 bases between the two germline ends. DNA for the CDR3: TGTGCCAGCTCACGGGCAGGGGGCAATCAGCCCCAGCATTTT. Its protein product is CASSRAGGNQPQHF.

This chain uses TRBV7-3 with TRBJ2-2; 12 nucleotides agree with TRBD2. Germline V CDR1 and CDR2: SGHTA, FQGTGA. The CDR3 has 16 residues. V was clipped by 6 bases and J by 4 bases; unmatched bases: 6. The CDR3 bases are TGTGCCAGCAGTTCCAGACTAGCGGGAGTCACCGGGGAGCTGTTTTTT. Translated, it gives CASSSRLAGVTGELFF.

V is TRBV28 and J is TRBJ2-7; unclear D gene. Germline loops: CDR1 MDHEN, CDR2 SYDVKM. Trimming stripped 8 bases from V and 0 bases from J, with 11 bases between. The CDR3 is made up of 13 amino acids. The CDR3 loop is CASSRYSSYEQYF. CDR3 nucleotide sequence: TGTGCCAGCTCTCGTTATAGCTCCTACGAGCAGTACTTC.

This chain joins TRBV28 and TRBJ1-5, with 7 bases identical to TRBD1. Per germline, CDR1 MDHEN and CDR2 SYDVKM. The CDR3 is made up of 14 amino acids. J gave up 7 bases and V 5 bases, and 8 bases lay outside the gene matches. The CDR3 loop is CASSPSAGGQPQHF. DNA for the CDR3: TGTGCCAGCAGTCCTTCGGCAGGGGGGCAGCCCCAGCATTTT. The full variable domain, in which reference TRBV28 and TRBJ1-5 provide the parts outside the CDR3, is DVKVTQSSRYLVKRTGEKVFLECVQDMDHENMFWYRQDPGLGLRLIYFSYDVKMKEKGDIPEGYSVSREKKERFSLILESASTNQTSMYLCASSPSAGGQPQHFGDGTRLSIL.

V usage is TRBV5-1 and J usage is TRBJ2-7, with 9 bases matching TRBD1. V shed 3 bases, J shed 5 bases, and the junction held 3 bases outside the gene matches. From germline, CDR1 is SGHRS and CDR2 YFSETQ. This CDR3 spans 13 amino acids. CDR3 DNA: TGCGCCAGCAGCTCGCACAGGGGGCACGAGCAGTACTTC. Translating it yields CASSSHRGHEQYF.

The DNA for the CDR3 is TGTGCCACCAGTGATTCATTAGACAACTATGGCTACACCTTC. This encodes CATSDSLDNYGYTF. The rearrangement uses TRBV24-1 and TRBJ1-2; D ambiguous. The CDR3 spans 14 residues. The germline gives CDR1 KGHDR, CDR2 SFDVKD. V was pared by 2 bases and J by 2 bases, with 8 bases between.

This CDR3 is CAWSTPPLPSSYNEQFF. The CDR3 DNA sequence: TGTGCCTGGAGTACCCCTCCGCTCCCGAGCTCCTACAATGAGCAGTTCTTC. V usage is TRBV30 and J usage is TRBJ2-1; D unclear. The CDR3 sequence is 17 residues long. Trimming took 2 bases from V and 0 from J, leaving 17 bases between them. Germline V gives CDR1 GTSNPN, CDR2 SVGIG (reference sequence).

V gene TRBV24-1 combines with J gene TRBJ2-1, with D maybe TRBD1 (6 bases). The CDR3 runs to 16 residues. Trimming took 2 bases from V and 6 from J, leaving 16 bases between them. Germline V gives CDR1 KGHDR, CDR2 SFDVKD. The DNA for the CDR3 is TGTGCCACCAGTGATTGGAAACAGGGAGTCCTCAATGAGCAGTTCTTC. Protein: CATSDWKQGVLNEQFF.

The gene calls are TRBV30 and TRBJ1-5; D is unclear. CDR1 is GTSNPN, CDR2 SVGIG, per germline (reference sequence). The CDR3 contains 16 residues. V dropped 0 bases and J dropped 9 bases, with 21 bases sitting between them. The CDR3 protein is CAWSVQLGSQGRPQHF. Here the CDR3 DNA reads TGTGCCTGGAGTGTACAGCTGGGCTCCCAAGGACGGCCCCAGCATTTT.

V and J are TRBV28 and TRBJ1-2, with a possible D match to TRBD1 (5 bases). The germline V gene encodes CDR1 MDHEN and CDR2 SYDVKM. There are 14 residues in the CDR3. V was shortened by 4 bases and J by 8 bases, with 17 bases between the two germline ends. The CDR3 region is CASSYFSPGRGYTF. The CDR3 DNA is TGTGCCAGCAGTTACTTTTCCCCGGGACGGGGCTACACCTTC.

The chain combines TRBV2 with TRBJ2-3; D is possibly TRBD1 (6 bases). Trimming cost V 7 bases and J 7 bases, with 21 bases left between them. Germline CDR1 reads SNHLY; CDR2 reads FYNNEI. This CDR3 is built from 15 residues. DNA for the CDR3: TGTGCCAGCATCATTACAGGGTTCTCCCACCATACGCAGTATTTT. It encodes CASIITGFSHHTQYF.

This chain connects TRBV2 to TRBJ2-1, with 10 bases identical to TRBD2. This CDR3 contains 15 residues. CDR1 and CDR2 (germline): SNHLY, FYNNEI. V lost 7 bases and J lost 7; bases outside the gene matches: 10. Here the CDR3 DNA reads TGTGCCAGCAATCGAGCGGGAGGGCCTGGGAATGAGCAGTTCTTC. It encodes CASNRAGGPGNEQFF. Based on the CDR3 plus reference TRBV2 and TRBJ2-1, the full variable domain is EPEVTQTPSHQVTQMGQEVILRCVPISNHLYFYWYRQILGQKVEFLVSFYNNEISEKSEIFDDQFSVERPDGSNFTLKIRSTKLEDSAMYFCASNRAGGPGNEQFFGPGTRLTVL.

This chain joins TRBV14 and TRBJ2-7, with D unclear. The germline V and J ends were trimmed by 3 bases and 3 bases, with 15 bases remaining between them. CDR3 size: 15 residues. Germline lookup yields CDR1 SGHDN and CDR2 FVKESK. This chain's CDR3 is CASSHTPSRRYEQYF. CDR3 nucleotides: TGTGCCAGCAGCCACACCCCATCGAGGCGCTACGAGCAGTACTTC.

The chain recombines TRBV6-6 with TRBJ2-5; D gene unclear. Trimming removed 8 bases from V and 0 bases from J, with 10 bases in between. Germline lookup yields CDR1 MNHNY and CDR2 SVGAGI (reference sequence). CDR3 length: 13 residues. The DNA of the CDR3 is TGTGCCAGCCGAGACGGCCACCAAGAGACCCAGTACTTC. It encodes CASRDGHQETQYF.

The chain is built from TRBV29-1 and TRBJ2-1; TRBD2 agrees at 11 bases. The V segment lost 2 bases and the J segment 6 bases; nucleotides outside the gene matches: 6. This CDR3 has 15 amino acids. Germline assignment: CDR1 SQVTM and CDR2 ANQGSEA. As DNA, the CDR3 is TGCAGCGTTGAATTTACTAGCGGGGGTGTCAATGAGCAGTTCTTC. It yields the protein CSVEFTSGGVNEQFF.

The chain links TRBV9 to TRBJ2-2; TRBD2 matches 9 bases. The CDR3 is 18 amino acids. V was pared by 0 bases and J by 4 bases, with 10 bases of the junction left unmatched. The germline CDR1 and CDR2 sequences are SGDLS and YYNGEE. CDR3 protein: CASSVGGRAGGGTGELFF. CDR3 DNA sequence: TGTGCCAGCAGCGTAGGTGGACGAGCGGGAGGCGGCACCGGGGAGCTGTTTTTT.

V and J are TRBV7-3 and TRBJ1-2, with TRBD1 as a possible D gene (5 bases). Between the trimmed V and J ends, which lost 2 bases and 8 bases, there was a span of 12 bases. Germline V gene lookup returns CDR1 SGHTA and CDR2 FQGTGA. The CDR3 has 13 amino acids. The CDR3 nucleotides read TGTGCCAGCAGCTTACTGGGGGGAGGAGGCTACACCTTC. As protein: CASSLLGGGGYTF.